A selection of T cell receptor beta chains follows, all from one sample in a study of PD-L1 blockade in urothelial cancer. The table came from immunoSEQ multiplex PCR; TCRdb's copy has only in-frame clones and leaves some out. Of under 450 clones detected, 30% appear once; the ten largest clones hold about a sixth. This specimen was tumor tissue, taken before atezolizumab (anti-PD-L1) treatment. Receptors originate from a man at least 80 years old with urothelial cancer. The CDR3 runs from the conserved cysteine through the conserved F or W. Fields, in order: CDR3 protein, J gene, clone size, V gene. Only part of the rows carry a size: once, few, many, or a class if the clone is expanded.

CASSVGGSTDTQYF	TRBJ2-3	few	TRBV9
CASSGRTVMNTEAFF	TRBJ1-1	large	TRBV11-3
CASSSPTANYGYTF	TRBJ1-2	NA	TRBV19
CASSQRTGFMDEAFF	TRBJ1-1	NA	TRBV23-1
CASSGYRDAAAQPQHF	TRBJ1-5	NA	TRBV6-8
CASSLGLYSATNEKLFF	TRBJ1-4	NA	TRBV11-3
CASSSGQGSYGYTF	TRBJ1-2	large	TRBV6-8
CGSEVDRTIVDETQYF	TRBJ2-5	few	TRBV8-2
CAISTRQGAHAGELFF	TRBJ2-2	large	TRBV6-8
CASSYRPYSGAALQETQYF	TRBJ2-5	large	TRBV6-8
CASSTLAGGPLEQYF	TRBJ2-7	NA	TRBV6-8
CASSDGSNTEAFF	TRBJ1-1	NA	TRBV25-1
CASSLSSSYEQYF	TRBJ2-7	NA	TRBV28
CASSVNRGGTGELFF	TRBJ2-2	NA	TRBV11-3
CAISEGVFYGYTF	TRBJ1-2	medium-sized	TRBV6-1
CASSLAGDSYNEQFF	TRBJ2-1	NA	TRBV5-1
CASSIVGTQETQYF	TRBJ2-5	NA	TRBV19
CASSSFPGGEQFF	TRBJ2-1	NA	TRBV19
CASTLGQGLSYEQYF	TRBJ2-7	NA	TRBV6-8
CASSTRVRSYNEQFF	TRBJ2-1	NA	TRBV28
CASSRGRFYSNQPQHF	TRBJ1-5	NA	TRBV19
CASEGLAGAEQYF	TRBJ2-7	few	TRBV30
CASSTPLAGALDEQYF	TRBJ2-7	large	TRBV6-8
CASRAYTEAFF	TRBJ1-1	large	TRBV6-7
CASALTSGSADTQYF	TRBJ2-3	NA	TRBV10-2
CSVEPDSYNEQFF	TRBJ2-1	NA	TRBV29-1
CASSSDSGATYEQYF	TRBJ2-7	large	TRBV11-3
CATSPRQGTNEKLFF	TRBJ1-4	NA	TRBV15